This TCR beta chain is from a study of blood T cells in healthy people across ages. General observations from the study: Unsorted PBMC input precluded a conclusive naive versus antigen-experienced comparison. Roughly linearly, TCR beta diversity per million T cells fell as age increased.

With regard to this clonotype: The antigen is unknown.

It was with a sample-barcoded 5' primer and a J-beta primer mix that a second PCR of about 7 to 12 cycles was run. Each of the cDNA molecules was tagged by a template-switch adaptor with 12 random nucleotides. The study obtained at least 2.5 million CDR3-containing paired-end reads from every sample. In TCRdb, the 5' RACE reads were re-called with MiXCR into one record per CDR3 protein. The sample contains hundreds of thousands of distinct CDR3 sequences, over 40% of which appear only once. Germline loops: CDR1 DFQATT, CDR2 SNEGSKA (reference sequence). The trim removed 0 bases at V and 11 bases at J, leaving 19 bases unmatched. CDR3 length: 17 amino acids.

What was sequenced was blood. This rearrangement joins TRBV20-1 to TRBJ2-5; 9 nucleotides line up with TRBD2. This receptor was obtained from a woman older than 75 in good health. CDR3 bases: TGCAGTGCTAGAGAGGAAAAGGGAGGACTAGCGCTCAATGAGCAGTACTTC. Translated, it gives CSAREEKGGLALNEQYF.